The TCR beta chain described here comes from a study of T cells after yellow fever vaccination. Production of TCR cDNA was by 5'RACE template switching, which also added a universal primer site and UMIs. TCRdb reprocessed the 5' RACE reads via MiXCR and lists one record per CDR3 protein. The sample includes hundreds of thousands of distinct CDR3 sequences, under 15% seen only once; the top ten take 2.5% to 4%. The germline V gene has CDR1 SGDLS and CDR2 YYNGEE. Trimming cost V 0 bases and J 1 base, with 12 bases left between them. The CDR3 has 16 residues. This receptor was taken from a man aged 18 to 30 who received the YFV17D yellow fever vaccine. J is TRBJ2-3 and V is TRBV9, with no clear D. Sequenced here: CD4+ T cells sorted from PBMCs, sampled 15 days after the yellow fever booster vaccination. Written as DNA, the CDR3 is TGTGCCAGCAGCGTAGCGAGCCAACCTCGCACAGATACGCAGTATTTT. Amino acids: CASSVASQPRTDTQYF. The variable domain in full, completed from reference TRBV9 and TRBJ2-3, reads DSGVTQTPKHLITATGQRVTLRCSPRSGDLSVYWYQQSLDQGLQFLIQYYNGEERAKGNILERFSAQQFPDLHSELNLSSLELGDSALYFCASSVASQPRTDTQYFGPGTRLTVL.